One and the same sample provided the 11 T cell receptor beta chains below, sequenced in a study of naive and memory T cell subsets (dated by TCRdb to about 2017). The receptor library was made with UMI-ligation and nested PCR. The run used an Illumina MiSeq. The beta constant-region primer was an equimolar mix of two oligonucleotides covering both TRBC1 and TRBC2. TCRdb itself trimmed the public reads at Q25 with fastp, ran MiXCR and retained productive beta chains. Duplicate CDR3 protein sequences are folded into a single record with the most common DNA and genes. The sample has around 29,000 distinct CDR3 sequences on record, approximately 12% of them singletons. The ten largest account for approximately 15% of the sample. The sample was effector memory CD4+ T cells from blood. The meaning of the sample's cell subset or site label: effector memory, CD45RA- CD27-. The source is a human donor in good health.

The chain is built from TRBV18 and TRBJ2-3; 10 bases fit TRBD2. The CDR3 is 17 amino acids. CDR1 is KGHSH, CDR2 LQKENI, per germline. Trimming took 1 base from V and 1 from J; bases not matched to a gene: 5. The CDR3 DNA reads TGTGCCAGCTCACCACTACTAGCGGGGTTTGGCACAGATACGCAGTATTTT. It encodes CASSPLLAGFGTDTQYF.

V gene TRBV7-6 combines with J gene TRBJ2-1, with 7 bases identical to TRBD1. Trimming took 4 bases from V and 10 from J; bases not matched to a gene: 4. The CDR3 length is 12 residues. The germline V gene encodes CDR1 SGHVS and CDR2 FNYEAQ. CDR3 residues: CASSSQGFEQFF. CDR3 bases: TGTGCCAGCAGCTCACAGGGGTTCGAGCAGTTCTTC.

The chain is built from TRBV4-2 and TRBJ1-3, with 7 bases fitting TRBD1. The CDR3 spans 16 residues. Germline trimming cut 4 bases from V and 2 bases from J; bases unmatched to any gene: 8. The germline V gene encodes CDR1 LGHNA and CDR2 YNFKEQ. The CDR3 nucleotides read TGTGCCAGCAGCCGAAAGACAGGGTCTACTGGAAACACCATATATTTT. This translates into CASSRKTGSTGNTIYF.

The sample holds many counts of this clonotype. The CDR3 region has the DNA TGCAGCGTTGAAGCGGGAGGGGTTCGCAATGAGCAGTTCTTC. It specifies CSVEAGGVRNEQFF. The chain joins TRBV29-1 to TRBJ2-1; the match to TRBD2 covers 8 bases. With V trimmed by 1 base and J by 6 bases, 5 bases remained unmatched. The CDR3 has 14 residues. From germline, CDR1 is SQVTM and CDR2 ANQGSEA.

This clonotype was counted only a few times. The genes are TRBV7-9 and TRBJ1-1, with a possible D match to TRBD1 (5 bases). Germline V lookup: CDR1 SEHNR, CDR2 FQNEAQ (reference sequence). This CDR3 has 14 residues. V lost 8 bases, J lost 3 bases, and 16 bases lay in between. CDR3 sequence (DNA): TGTGCCAGCCGTCGGGACGGTAGTGACACTGAAGCTTTCTTT. This sequence encodes CASRRDGSDTEAFF.

This clonotype showed up just a few times. The V call is TRBV30, the J call TRBJ2-6; the match to TRBD1 covers 8 bases. Germline V lookup: CDR1 GTSNPN, CDR2 SVGIG (reference sequence). The CDR3 contains 14 residues. J was trimmed by 4 bases and V by 5 bases; bases with no gene match: 4. CDR3 coding DNA: TGTGCCTGGGACAGGGGAGCCGGGGCCAACGTCCTGACTTTC. Translating gives CAWDRGAGANVLTF.

This clonotype was recorded many times. The rearrangement links TRBV7-2 to TRBJ1-4; TRBD1 aligns across 8 bases. Germline V gene data show CDR1 as SGHTA and CDR2 as FQGNSA. The CDR3 is made up of 16 amino acids. The V and J ends lost 3 bases and 5 bases, in that order; junction bases with no gene match: 8. CDR3 coding DNA: TGTGCCAGCAGCTTGCAGAGGGACAGGCGGAATGAAAAACTGTTTTTT. The encoded protein is CASSLQRDRRNEKLFF.

This clonotype was recorded once. The chain has TRBV29-1 and TRBJ1-1; D is undetermined. The germline V gene encodes CDR1 SQVTM and CDR2 ANQGSEA. This CDR3 comprises 11 residues. The ends were cut back, 8 bases at V and 1 base at J, with 8 bases in the middle. This CDR3 is CSTGRNTEAFF. CDR3 DNA: TGCAGCACGGGGAGGAACACTGAAGCTTTCTTT.

This clonotype was seen a few times. This chain joins TRBV7-9 and TRBJ2-5, with 11 bases identical to TRBD2. Germline V gene data show CDR1 as SEHNR and CDR2 as FQNEAQ (reference sequence). There are 16 residues in the CDR3. V shed 5 bases, J shed 1 base, and the junction held 6 bases outside the gene matches. CDR3 nucleotide sequence: TGTGCCAGCAGCGGGACTAGCGGACCTCTCCAAGAGACCCAGTACTTC. Translation: CASSGTSGPLQETQYF.

V gene TRBV20-1 combines with J gene TRBJ1-4, with no clear D. Germline values: CDR1 DFQATT, CDR2 SNEGSKA (reference sequence). Trimming pared 4 bases from V and 0 bases from J, leaving 12 bases between. The CDR3 sequence is 15 residues long. The CDR3 sequence: CSAIPAGSTNEKLFF. As DNA, the CDR3 is TGCAGTGCTATCCCCGCGGGGTCAACTAATGAAAAACTGTTTTTT.

The chain joins TRBV9 to TRBJ2-1, with 8 bases aligning to TRBD2. CDR3 length equals 15 residues. Germline V gene lookup returns CDR1 SGDLS and CDR2 YYNGEE. V lost 4 bases, J lost 4 bases, and 7 bases stayed unmatched. The CDR3 bases are TGTGCCAGCAGCAGAACTAGCGGAATGTACAATGAGCAGTTCTTC. Translating gives CASSRTSGMYNEQFF.